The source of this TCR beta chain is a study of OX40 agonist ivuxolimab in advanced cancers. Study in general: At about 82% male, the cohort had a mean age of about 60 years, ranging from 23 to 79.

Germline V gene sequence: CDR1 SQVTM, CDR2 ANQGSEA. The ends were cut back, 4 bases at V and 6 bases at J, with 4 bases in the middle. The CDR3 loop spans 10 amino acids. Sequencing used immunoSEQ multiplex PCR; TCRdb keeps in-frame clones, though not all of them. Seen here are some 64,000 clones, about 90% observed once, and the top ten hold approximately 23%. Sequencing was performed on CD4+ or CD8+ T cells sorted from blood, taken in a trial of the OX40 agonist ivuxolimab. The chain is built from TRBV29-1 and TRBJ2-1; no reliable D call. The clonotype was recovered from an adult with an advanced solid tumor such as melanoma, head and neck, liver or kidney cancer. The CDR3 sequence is CSVAFNEQFF. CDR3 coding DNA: TGCAGCGTTGCCTTCAATGAGCAGTTCTTC.